This T cell receptor (beta chain) emerged from a study of cytomegalovirus exposure and HLA in healthy donors. In the PCR, 60 Vbeta and 13 Jbeta primers were used. The method was immunoSEQ multiplex PCR; TCRdb's version includes in-frame clones alone and lacks a portion of them. The sample data list more than 95,000 clones. Sequencing input: PBMCs. The receptor was isolated from a man younger than 35 in good health and CMV-seronegative.

CDR3 DNA: TGTGCCAGCTCACCGGCACAGCACCAAGAGACCCAGTACTTC. It translates to CASSPAQHQETQYF. The chain recombines TRBV18 with TRBJ2-5; D uncertain. Germline V gives CDR1 KGHSH, CDR2 LQKENI. The germline V and J ends were trimmed by 3 bases and 0 bases, with 8 bases remaining between them. The CDR3 covers 14 residues. Full variable domain (outside the CDR3, taken from reference TRBV18 and TRBJ2-5): NAGVMQNPRHLVRRRGQEARLRCSPMKGHSHVYWYRQLPEEGLKFMVYLQKENIIDESGMPKERFSAEFPKEGPSILRIQQVVRGDSAAYFCASSPAQHQETQYFGPGTRLLVL.